This TCR beta chain was profiled in a study of cytomegalovirus exposure and HLA in healthy donors. Findings and caveats of the study: A list of 150 to 200 TCR beta chains associated with cytomegalovirus was given. Reportedly, HLA-A and HLA-B alleles of most subjects were accurately predicted from TCR beta. The majority of CMV-associated TCR beta chains were reported as apparently HLA-restricted in a later analysis.

Of note for this clone: Its specificity is not known.

The PCR ran on 60 Vbeta and 13 Jbeta primers. Sequenced by immunoSEQ multiplex PCR; TCRdb stores in-frame clones only, minus some. There are 93,000 or so clones in the sample; almost 80% occur only once, and about 4.1% lies in the top ten. Germline V lookup: CDR1 SGHTS, CDR2 YDEGEE. Trimming stripped 3 bases from V and 6 bases from J, with 13 bases between. The CDR3 totals 13 residues. Sequenced input: PBMCs. This clonotype originated in a man in his fifties or sixties in good health and CMV-seropositive. This chain joins TRBV5-8 and TRBJ2-7; the D gene is possibly TRBD1 (7 bases). CDR3 nucleotide sequence: TGTGCCAGCAGCTCCGGCCAGGGGGGCGAGCAGTACTTC. Translated, it gives CASSSGQGGEQYF.